Listed below are T cell receptor beta chains from one sample, sequenced in a study of OX40 agonist ivuxolimab in advanced cancers. Sequenced by immunoSEQ multiplex PCR; TCRdb stores in-frame clones only, minus some. The sample lists 12,000 to 15,000 clones; around 77% were seen once. Here the sequenced sample was CD4+ or CD8+ T cells sorted from blood, taken in a trial of the OX40 agonist ivuxolimab. The receptors stem from an adult with an advanced solid tumor such as melanoma, head and neck, liver or kidney cancer. The CDR3 runs from the conserved cysteine through the conserved F or W. D genes are given only for firm matches. Size values are once, few and many counts, or a class for expanded clones, and some rows have none.

>TRBJ2-7|TRBV5-1|.|TRBD1
TGCGCCAGCAGTCTGGGACAGGGGCCTTTTCACGAGCAGTACTTC
CASSLGQGPFHEQYF
>TRBJ2-2|TRBV7-3|.|TRBD1
TGTGCCAGCAGCGTAAACAGGGGGCAGGGCGGGGAGCTGTTTTTT
CASSVNRGQGGELFF
>TRBJ2-7|TRBV5-6|.|TRBD2
TGTGCCAGCAGCTTGGCGGGACTAGCGGGCGAGCAGTACTTC
CASSLAGLAGEQYF
>TRBJ1-2|TRBV10-3|.|TRBD1
TGTGCCACCGCCCCAATGACAGGGGCCTATGGCTACACCTTC
CATAPMTGAYGYTF
>TRBJ2-3|TRBV19|.|.
TGTGCCAGTAGGAACCGGGCAGATACGCAGTATTTT
CASRNRADTQYF
>TRBJ2-3|TRBV4-1|once|TRBD1
TGCGCCAGCAGCCAAGAAGGGACAGGACCTGTAGGAGATACGCAGTATTTT
CASSQEGTGPVGDTQYF
>TRBJ1-4|TRBV5-1|.|TRBD1
TGCGCCAGCAGCTTGGGACAGGGGTTTTCTAATGAAAAACTGTTTTTT
CASSLGQGFSNEKLFF
>TRBJ2-5|TRBV5-5|.|TRBD2
TGTGCCAGCAGCTTGAGTCTAGCGGGAGAGACCCAGTACTTC
CASSLSLAGETQYF
>TRBJ2-2|TRBV28|once|TRBD2
TGTGCCAGCAGCCTCGCTAGCGGGAGCTTCGGGGAGCTGTTTTTT
CASSLASGSFGELFF
>TRBJ2-7|TRBV29-1|.|.
TGCAGCGTTGAAGGTCAAGGATTCGAGCAGTACTTC
CSVEGQGFEQYF
>TRBJ2-1|TRBV2|once|.
TGTGCCAGCAGTGACTCTACCCCACCGTACGATGAGCAGTTCTTC
CASSDSTPPYDEQFF
>TRBJ2-1|TRBV5-3|.|TRBD1
TGTGCCAGAAGCCTCCGGGACAGGGCCCCCTACAATGAGCAGTTCTTC
CARSLRDRAPYNEQFF
>TRBJ2-7|TRBV19|.|.
TGTGCCAGTAGTATAGCGGAAAGCTCCTACGAGCAGTACTTC
CASSIAESSYEQYF
>TRBJ1-2|TRBV4-1|.|.
TGCGCCAGCAGCCAAGTTCGTTCAGGAGCTAACTATGGCTACACCTTC
CASSQVRSGANYGYTF
>TRBJ2-7|TRBV5-5|.|TRBD2
TGTGCCAGCAGCGGTACTAGCGGGCCCTACGAGCAGTACTTC
CASSGTSGPYEQYF
>TRBJ1-2|TRBV4-1|.|.
TGCGCCAGCAGCCAAGAGCTGGCGTCCTTTGTCTATGGCTACACCTTC
CASSQELASFVYGYTF
>TRBJ2-4|TRBV4-1|.|.
TGCGCCAGCAGCCAATTAAGTACCGGGCCCGGGAGCATTCAGTACTTC
CASSQLSTGPGSIQYF
>TRBJ2-7|TRBV30|medium-sized|.
TGTGCCTGGAGTGTCGACCTCTACTACGAGCAGTACTTC
CAWSVDLYYEQYF
>TRBJ2-7|TRBV12-5|.|.
TGTGCTAGTGGTTTTCTGGACAGCACCCACGAGCAGTACTTC
CASGFLDSTHEQYF
>TRBJ2-3|TRBV19|.|.
TGTGCCAGTAGTATATCTGATACGCAGTATTTT
CASSISDTQYF
>TRBJ2-3|TRBV6-1|.|.
TGTGCCAGCAGTGACAGGTTAGATACGCAGTATTTT
CASSDRLDTQYF
>TRBJ2-4|TRBV2|.|.
TGTGCCAGCAAATCGACCCGGGGAGGCATTCAGTACTTC
CASKSTRGGIQYF
>TRBJ2-5|TRBV4-1|.|.
TGCGCCAGCAGCCAAGAACGCAGCGGCCAGACCCAGTACTTC
CASSQERSGQTQYF
>TRBJ2-5|TRBV29-1|.|TRBD2
TGCAGCGTTGTCCTAGCGGGAGGGATAGGAGGAGAGACCCAGTACTTC
CSVVLAGGIGGETQYF
>TRBJ2-3|TRBV2|once|.
TGTGCCAGCCGACGCACCGGGACTTCCACAGATACGCAGTATTTT
CASRRTGTSTDTQYF
>TRBJ2-1|TRBV7-8|.|TRBD2
TGTGCCAGCAGCTTAGGGAGGTCTAGCGGGAGTTATGAGCAGTTCTTC
CASSLGRSSGSYEQFF
>TRBJ1-4|TRBV14|.|TRBD1
TGTGCCAGCAGCCAGACCGGGACAGGGGATGAAAAACTGTTTTTT
CASSQTGTGDEKLFF
>TRBJ1-4|TRBV27|.|TRBD1
TGTGCCAGCAGTTTTAAAGGGGGCGATATTAATGAAAAACTGTTTTTT
CASSFKGGDINEKLFF
>TRBJ2-7|TRBV4-1|.|.
TGCGCCAGCAGCGAGGAACCGGACGGGCTACTAGGTTCCGAGCAGTACTTC
CASSEEPDGLLGSEQYF
>TRBJ2-1|TRBV11-1|.|.
TGTGCCAGCAGCTTAGAGGGACTTGGTATGGGCTCCTACAATGAGCAGTTCTTC
CASSLEGLGMGSYNEQFF
>TRBJ2-1|TRBV28|.|.
TGTGCCAGCAGTTTGCCAGAGTCCTACAATGAGCAGTTCTTC
CASSLPESYNEQFF
>TRBJ1-5|TRBV6-1|.|.
TGTGCCAGCAGTGAAGCGCTATACACGGGCAATCAGCCCCAGCATTTT
CASSEALYTGNQPQHF
>TRBJ2-1|TRBV28|large|TRBD1
TGTGCCAGCAGTTTACGACAGGGGGGGGACGATGAGCAGTTCTTC
CASSLRQGGDDEQFF
>TRBJ2-4|TRBV28|.|.
TGTGCCAGCAGTTTTTTTGGCAGGGAAAACATTCAGTACTTC
CASSFFGRENIQYF
>TRBJ2-7|TRBV2|.|.
TGTGCCAGCATAGGCGGGGTCTCCTACGAGCAGTACTTC
CASIGGVSYEQYF
>TRBJ1-1|TRBV2|.|.
TGTGCCAGCAGCCCGCAGGGTATGAACACTGAAGCTTTCTTT
CASSPQGMNTEAFF
>TRBJ2-3|TRBV6-4|.|.
TGTGCCAGCAGTTCTGATCCAGCGTCTCGCACAGATACGCAGTATTTT
CASSSDPASRTDTQYF
>TRBJ1-2|TRBV5-1|.|TRBD1
TGCGCCAGCAGCTCAAGAACTGGACAGGGGATTGGTGGCTACACCTTC
CASSSRTGQGIGGYTF
>TRBJ2-7|TRBV5-1|once|TRBD1
TGCGCCAGCACCCCGGGACAGGGCTACGAGCAGTACTTC
CASTPGQGYEQYF
>TRBJ2-2|TRBV25-1|.|.
TGTGCCAGCGGCCCCCCCCCGGGAACTAGCTTCACCGGGGAGCTGTTTTTT
CASGPPPGTSFTGELFF
>TRBJ1-5|TRBV2|.|TRBD1
TGTGCCAGCACTACTGGGACAGTGAATCAGCCCCAGCATTTT
CASTTGTVNQPQHF
>TRBJ2-7|TRBV27|.|TRBD2
TGTGCCAGCAGTTTCGGGGCGGGAGCCTACGAGCAGTACTTC
CASSFGAGAYEQYF
>TRBJ2-7|TRBV27|.|.
TGTGCCAGCAGTTTATCAGTGCCTAGGAACGAGCAGTACTTC
CASSLSVPRNEQYF